This T cell receptor (beta chain) was identified in a study of Graves' ophthalmopathy and Graves' hyperthyroidism. The CDR3 runs 14 residues. V dropped 6 bases and J dropped 6 bases, with 18 bases sitting between them. Points from the study as a whole: Detection in blood was also observed for most expanded thyroid clonotypes above 0.001 frequency.

Amplification targeted the TCR beta CDR3 regions, with RNA transcripts as the source material. In the first round, RT-PCR was carried out with HTBI primers, and a multiplex PCR formed the second round. MiXCR, applied by TCRdb to the multiplex PCR reads, yields one record per CDR3 protein. The sample has around 470,000 distinct CDR3 sequences, 14% seen once. About this clonotype: What it binds is not known.

Every ophthalmopathy donor presented moderate-to-severe activity, CAS ≥3, NOSPECS ≥4 and duration under 3 months. Other autoimmune disease, uncontrolled infection, pregnancy and lactation led to exclusion. Sequenced material: blood. The TCR was taken from a woman aged 25 to 39 with Graves' ophthalmopathy. V is TRBV12-3 or TRBV12-4 and J is TRBJ2-7; D is perhaps TRBD1 or TRBD2 (6 bases each). The CDR3 DNA reads TGTGCCAGCAGCCCCCCTAGGGGGGCGGGCGAGCAGTACTTC. It codes for CASSPPRGAGEQYF.